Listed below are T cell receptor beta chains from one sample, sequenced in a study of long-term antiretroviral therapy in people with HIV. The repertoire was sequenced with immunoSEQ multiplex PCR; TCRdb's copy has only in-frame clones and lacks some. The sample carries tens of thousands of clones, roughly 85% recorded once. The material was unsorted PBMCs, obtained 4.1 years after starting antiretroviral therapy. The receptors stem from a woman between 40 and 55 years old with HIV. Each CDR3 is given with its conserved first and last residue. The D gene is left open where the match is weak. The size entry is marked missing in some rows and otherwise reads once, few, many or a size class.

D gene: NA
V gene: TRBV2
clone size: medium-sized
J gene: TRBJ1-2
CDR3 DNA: TGTGCCAGCAAACCCCTTAAAGACAGCTACACCTTC
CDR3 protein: CASKPLKDSYTF

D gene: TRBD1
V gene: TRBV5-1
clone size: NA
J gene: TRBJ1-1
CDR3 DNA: TGCGCCAGCAGCTTGGAGGGGGCCTCTGAAGCTTTCTTT
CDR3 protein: CASSLEGASEAFF

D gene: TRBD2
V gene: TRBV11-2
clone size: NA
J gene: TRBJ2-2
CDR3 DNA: TGTGCCAGCCGGACTAGACTGAACACCGGGGAGCTGTTTTTT
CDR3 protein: CASRTRLNTGELFF

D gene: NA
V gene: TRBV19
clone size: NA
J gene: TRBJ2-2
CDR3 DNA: TGTGCCAGTAGGCTTGCAGGGACAAACACCGGGGAGCTGTTTTTT
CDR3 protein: CASRLAGTNTGELFF

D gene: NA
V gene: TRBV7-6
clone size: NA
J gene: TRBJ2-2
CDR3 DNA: TGTGCCAGCAGCTTAACCGACCCGTTCGCGGGGGAGCTGTTTTTT
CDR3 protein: CASSLTDPFAGELFF

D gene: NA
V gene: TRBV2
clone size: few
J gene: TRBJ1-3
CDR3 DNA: TGTGCCAGCACCGGCTTAGCACGTGGAAACACCATATATTTT
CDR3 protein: CASTGLARGNTIYF

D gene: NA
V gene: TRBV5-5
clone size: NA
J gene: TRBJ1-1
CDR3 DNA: TGTGCCAGCAGCTTAGTAAGAACTGAAGCTTTCTTT
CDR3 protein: CASSLVRTEAFF

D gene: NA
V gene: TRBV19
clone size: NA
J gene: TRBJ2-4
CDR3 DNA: TGTGCCAGTAGTCCTGACCTCGACCGTCAGTACTTC
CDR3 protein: CASSPDLDRQYF

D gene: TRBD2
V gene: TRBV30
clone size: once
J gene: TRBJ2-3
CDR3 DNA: TGTGCCTGGAGTGTAGGCGGGAGCGGCACAGATACGCAGTATTTT
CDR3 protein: CAWSVGGSGTDTQYF

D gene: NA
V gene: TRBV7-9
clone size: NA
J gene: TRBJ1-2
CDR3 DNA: TGTGCCAGCAGCTTAGTTACAGAAGATCCTAACTATGGCTACACCTTC
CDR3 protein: CASSLVTEDPNYGYTF

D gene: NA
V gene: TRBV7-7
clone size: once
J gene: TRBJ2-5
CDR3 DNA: TGTGCCAGCAGCCCACGGGCGGCAGGGTCATTGCCCAGGTTGGAGACCCAGTACTTC
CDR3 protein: CASSPRAAGSLPRLETQYF

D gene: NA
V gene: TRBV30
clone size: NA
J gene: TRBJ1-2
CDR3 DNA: TGTGCCTGGACAGCAGTCGATGAAACTAACTATGGCTACACCTTC
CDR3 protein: CAWTAVDETNYGYTF

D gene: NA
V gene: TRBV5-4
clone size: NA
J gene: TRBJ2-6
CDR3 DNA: TGTGCCAGCAGCCTGGGGTTGGAGCGTTCTGGGGCCAACGTCCTGACTTTC
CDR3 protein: CASSLGLERSGANVLTF

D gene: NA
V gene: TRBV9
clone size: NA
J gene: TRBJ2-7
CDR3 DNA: TGTGCCAGCAGCGTAGTAGGGGCCGGGGGAGAGCAGTACTTC
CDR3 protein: CASSVVGAGGEQYF

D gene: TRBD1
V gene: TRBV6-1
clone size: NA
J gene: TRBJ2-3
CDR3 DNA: TGTGCCAGCAACGCCGGGACAGTCGGGACAGATACGCAGTATTTT
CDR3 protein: CASNAGTVGTDTQYF

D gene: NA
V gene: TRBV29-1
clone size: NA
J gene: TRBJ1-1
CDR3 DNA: TGCAGCGTTGCGGACACTGAAGCTTTCTTT
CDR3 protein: CSVADTEAFF

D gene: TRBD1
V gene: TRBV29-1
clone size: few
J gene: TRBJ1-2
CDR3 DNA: TGCAGCGTTGAACAGGGGGCCTATGGCTACACCTTC
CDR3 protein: CSVEQGAYGYTF

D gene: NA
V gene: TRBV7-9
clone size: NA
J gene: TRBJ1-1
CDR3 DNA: TGTGCCAGCAGCTACGGGGGGCTGGGGATGAACACTGAAGCTTTCTTT
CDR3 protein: CASSYGGLGMNTEAFF